This TCR beta chain was identified during a study of blood T cell repertoires in COVID-19. In this sample, this clone turned up a few times. This CDR3 is 15 amino acids long. V shed 5 bases and J 5 bases; nucleotides not matched to a gene: 7. The germline CDR1 and CDR2 sequences are LNHDA and SQIVND (reference sequence). The repertoire was sequenced with immunoSEQ multiplex PCR; TCRdb's copy has only in-frame clones and lacks some. The table includes about 30,000 clones, about nine tenths detected once. This receptor was identified in a human donor in a cohort sampled during active COVID-19. This rearrangement joins TRBV19 to TRBJ2-3, with TRBD2 matching 10 bases. Input material: peripheral blood. The CDR3 spells CASSLTSGALDTQYF. Written as DNA, the CDR3 is TGTGCCAGTAGTCTAACTAGCGGGGCTTTAGATACGCAGTATTTT. Looking up the rest from reference TRBV19 and TRBJ2-3 gives the full variable domain: DGGITQSPKYLFRKEGQNVTLSCEQNLNHDAMYWYRQDPGQGLRLIYYSQIVNDFQKGDIAEGYSVSREKKESFPLTVTSAQKNPTAFYLCASSLTSGALDTQYFGPGTRLTVL.